This T cell receptor beta chain was documented in a study of cytomegalovirus exposure and HLA in healthy donors. Whole-study findings and limits: HLA-A and HLA-B allele assignments for most subjects were reportedly predicted accurately using TCR beta sequences. Researchers reported that three CMV-associated chains were confirmed in vitro as CMV antigen-specific.

This clone came up once. The antigen is undetermined. Use of 60 Vbeta and 13 Jbeta primers characterized the PCR. Measured with immunoSEQ multiplex PCR; TCRdb has only the in-frame clones, and not every one. The data show approximately 150,000 clones, over 75% seen once. The sequence came from a man in his forties in good health and CMV-seropositive. The sequencing input was PBMCs.

The CDR3 DNA reads TGTGCCAGCAGCCGGGGGACAGGGGGCGCCGGGGAGCTGTTTTTT. This gives the protein CASSRGTGGAGELFF. This rearrangement joins TRBV27 to TRBJ2-2; 12 nucleotides match TRBD1. The CDR3 is 15 amino acids. Germline V CDR1 and CDR2: MNHEY, SMNVEV (reference sequence). The J segment lost 6 bases and the V segment lost 6 bases, leaving 5 bases of the junction unmatched.